The 27 T cell receptor beta chains below come from one sample, sequenced in a study of blood T cell repertoires in COVID-19 (dated by TCRdb to 2020 to 2022). Libraries were built with the immunoSEQ multiplex PCR assay. The table was pulled from immuneACCESS by TCRdb, which kept in-frame rearrangements only. Such tables lose some clones; where checked, under half of the loss comes from unresolved V genes, and the rest has no known cause. Recorded for this sample are about 110,000 clones; over 70% of them occurred a single time. Nearly 0.85% of the sample is taken by the ten largest. The specimen was peripheral blood. These receptors all stem from a woman between 65 and 79 years old with acute or convalescent COVID-19.

Regarding this clone: At one of its ends the junction is not consistent with the germline gene, which may arise from a read error. CDR3 DNA: TGTGCCAGCAGTCCTGGGACAGGGGGCAGGGTGGCCTTC. Translating it yields CASSPGTGGRVAF. The chain combines TRBV12-3 or TRBV12-4 with TRBJ2-7, with 12 bases aligning to TRBD1. The CDR3 is made up of 13 amino acids.

This chain joins TRBV5-4 and TRBJ2-1; 7 bases agree with TRBD1. The V and J ends lost 6 bases and 2 bases, in that order; junction bases with no gene match: 8. Germline-derived CDR1 and CDR2 are SGHNT and YYREEE (reference sequence). The CDR3 is made up of 15 amino acids. CDR3 DNA: TGTGCCAGCACCCCGGAGCAGGGGGCCTACAATGAGCAGTTCTTC. Translating it yields CASTPEQGAYNEQFF.

This chain links TRBV5-6 with TRBJ1-6; D unclear. The CDR3 is made up of 14 amino acids. The germline CDR1 and CDR2 sequences are SGHDT and YYEEEE. Deletions cut 0 bases from V and 8 bases from J, with 9 bases between. The chain's CDR3 is CASSLGEGYSPLHF. CDR3 DNA sequence: TGTGCCAGCAGCTTGGGGGAGGGTTATTCACCCCTCCACTTT.

As concerns this clone: This sequence may be a read error, since a much larger clone differs from it by one base. V is TRBV3-1 (or the pseudogene TRBV3-2) and J is TRBJ2-7, with 11 bases aligning to TRBD1. CDR3 size: 13 residues. CDR1 is LGHDT and CDR2 is YNNKEL in the germline V gene (reference sequence). V trimming: 5 bases; J trimming: 5 bases; junction bases outside the gene matches: 2. The CDR3 sequence is CASSRTGGHEQYF. The CDR3 DNA is TGTGCCAGCAGCAGGACAGGGGGCCACGAGCAGTACTTC.

This clone was recorded a few times. The chain carries TRBV13 and TRBJ1-4, with D tentatively TRBD1 (5 bases). The V gene's germline CDR1 is PRHDT and CDR2 FYEKMQ (reference sequence). The V end lost 5 bases, the J end lost 7 bases, and 14 bases lay between the germline ends. This CDR3 is built from 14 residues. CDR3 bases: TGTGCCAGCAGCCGCCCGGGGGTACGTGAAAAACTGTTTTTT. This encodes CASSRPGVREKLFF.

This clone was seen a few times. The rearrangement links TRBV10-3 to TRBJ2-7; the match to TRBD2 covers 9 bases. The CDR3 is made up of 15 amino acids. The germline V gene encodes CDR1 ENHRY and CDR2 SYGVKD. Germline trimming cut 2 bases from V and 4 bases from J; bases unmatched to any gene: 6. The CDR3 loop reads CAISEPNSGGYEQYF. The CDR3 coding sequence is TGTGCCATCAGTGAGCCAAATAGCGGGGGATACGAGCAGTACTTC.

The chain carries TRBV2 and TRBJ2-3; D not resolved. Per the germline V gene, CDR1 is SNHLY and CDR2 is FYNNEI. This CDR3 contains 13 residues. V lost 5 bases and J 6 bases, leaving 12 bases between the germline ends. CDR3: CASSKLLGDTQYF. As DNA, the CDR3 is TGTGCCAGCAGTAAACTACTTGGGGATACGCAGTATTTT.

This chain links TRBV19 with TRBJ1-5; 9 bases line up with TRBD1. V shed 3 bases, J shed 4 bases, and the junction held 1 base outside the gene matches. Germline V gives CDR1 LNHDA, CDR2 SQIVND (reference sequence). The CDR3 runs 14 residues. The DNA of the CDR3 is TGTGCCAGTAGTATCGGACAGGGGAATCAGCCCCAGCATTTT. This sequence encodes CASSIGQGNQPQHF.

The CDR3 coding sequence is TGTGCCAGCAGCAGGACCCGTTCGGGAGGGACCTACGAGCAGTACTTC. It specifies CASSRTRSGGTYEQYF. The chain uses TRBV6-6 and TRBJ2-7; TRBD2 agrees at 8 bases. Germline V gene sequence: CDR1 MNHNY, CDR2 SVGAGI (reference sequence). J was trimmed by 2 bases and V by 6 bases; bases with no gene match: 12. The CDR3 consists of 16 residues.

The V gene is TRBV24-1, the J gene TRBJ2-5, with TRBD1 matching over 7 bases. The germline V gene encodes CDR1 KGHDR and CDR2 SFDVKD. CDR3 length: 13 amino acids. The junction had 4 bases not matched to a gene; V was cut back by 6 bases and J by 4 bases. As DNA, the CDR3 is TGTGCCACCAGTAGATCAGGGGGAGAGACCCAGTACTTC. This sequence encodes CATSRSGGETQYF.

The chain links TRBV5-6 to TRBJ1-1; possible D gene TRBD1, 5 bases. From germline, CDR1 is SGHDT and CDR2 YYEEEE. V was cut by 1 base and J by 3 bases, with 10 bases left in between. The CDR3 has 14 amino acids. For the CDR3, the DNA is TGTGCCAGCAGCTTGAGGGGAAGGGACACTGAAGCTTTCTTT. Its protein is CASSLRGRDTEAFF. Supplemented by reference TRBV5-6 and TRBJ1-1, the full variable domain reads DAGVTQSPTHLIKTRGQQVTLRCSPKSGHDTVSWYQQALGQGPQFIFQYYEEEERQRGNFPDRFSGHQFPNYSSELNVNALLLGDSALYLCASSLRGRDTEAFFGQGTRLTVV.

The chain has TRBV7-9 and TRBJ2-7; 13 bases map to TRBD2. Per the germline V gene, CDR1 is SEHNR and CDR2 is FQNEAQ (reference sequence). The CDR3 has 18 residues. The V segment lost 5 bases and the J segment 6 bases; nucleotides outside the gene matches: 16. CDR3 sequence (DNA): TGTGCCAGCAGCCACGCGGGGACAGGGGGACTAGCGGGAATCGAGCAGTACTTC. It codes for CASSHAGTGGLAGIEQYF.

The chain uses TRBV7-2 and TRBJ1-2, with no clear D. CDR1 is SGHTA and CDR2 is FQGNSA in the germline V gene. Deletions cut 1 base from V and 4 bases from J, with 16 bases between. This CDR3 is built from 16 residues. The CDR3 reads CASSLGRPSGSYGYTF. In DNA, the CDR3 is TGTGCCAGCAGCTTAGGGAGGCCTAGTGGCTCCTATGGCTACACCTTC.

This sequence joins TRBV7-8 and TRBJ2-1; a weak D match, TRBD2 (6 bases). CDR3 length equals 14 residues. The V gene's germline CDR1 is SGHVS and CDR2 FQNEAQ. V lost 3 bases and J 7 bases, leaving 13 bases between the germline ends. Here the CDR3 reads CASSFTGRGNEQFF. CDR3 nucleotides: TGTGCCAGCAGCTTCACCGGGAGAGGGAATGAGCAGTTCTTC.

J is TRBJ2-3 and V is TRBV7-8; maybe TRBD1 (6 bases). The CDR3 loop spans 14 amino acids. V shed 1 base and J shed 3 bases, with 8 bases lying between them. CDR1 is SGHVS and CDR2 is FQNEAQ in the germline V gene. The CDR3 is CASSLGDTTDTQYF. The DNA for the CDR3 is TGTGCCAGCAGCTTAGGGGACACTACAGATACGCAGTATTTT.

The chain joins TRBV11-3 to TRBJ2-2; tentatively, D is TRBD2 (6 bases). Germline lookup yields CDR1 SGHNT and CDR2 YENEEA. The CDR3 runs 12 residues. The V end was cut by 6 bases, the J end by 5 bases, with 7 bases between. The CDR3, as DNA: TGTGCCAGCAGGGGGGGAACCGGGGAGCTGTTTTTT. It is translated as CASRGGTGELFF.

This clone turned up a few times. The chain recombines TRBV3-1 (or the pseudogene TRBV3-2) with TRBJ1-5, with D unclear. Trimming took 1 base from V and 4 from J, leaving 5 bases between them. CDR1 and CDR2 (germline): LGHDT, YNNKEL (reference sequence). The CDR3 contains 13 residues. The CDR3 sequence: CASSQGANQPQHF. DNA of the CDR3: TGTGCCAGCAGCCAAGGGGCAAATCAGCCCCAGCATTTT.

This chain uses TRBV11-3 with TRBJ2-3; 10 nucleotides agree with TRBD1. With V trimmed by 5 bases and J by 3 bases, 11 bases remained unmatched. The germline gives CDR1 SGHNT, CDR2 YENEEA. There are 17 residues in the CDR3. CDR3 in DNA: TGTGCCAGCAGCCCGGACGGGACAGGGGAAGGGACAGATACGCAGTATTTT. It encodes CASSPDGTGEGTDTQYF.

This chain connects TRBV7-6 to TRBJ2-7, with D possibly being TRBD2 (6 bases). V gave up 5 bases and J gave up 5 bases, with 19 bases separating them. The CDR3 loop spans 15 amino acids. Germline V gene sequence: CDR1 SGHVS, CDR2 FNYEAQ. CDR3 residues: CASSQAGAGRNEQYF. The CDR3 DNA reads TGTGCCAGCAGCCAAGCCGGGGCAGGGAGGAACGAGCAGTACTTC.

The V and J genes are TRBV6-5 and TRBJ1-6; 9 bases match TRBD1. There are 15 residues in the CDR3. J lost 7 bases, V lost 2 bases, and 3 bases had no gene match. Germline V CDR1 and CDR2: MNHEY, SVGAGI. The CDR3 DNA sequence: TGTGCCAGCAGTTACACCGGGACAGGGAATTCACCCCTCCACTTT. Its protein product is CASSYTGTGNSPLHF.

This clone was observed a few times. The CDR3 coding sequence is TGTGCCAGCAGTGAGGTGAAGAGTCAGCCCCAGCATTTT. The encoded protein is CASSEVKSQPQHF. This rearrangement joins TRBV6-1 to TRBJ1-5; D unresolved. The ends were cut back, 3 bases at V and 6 bases at J, with 9 bases in the middle. The CDR3 extends over 13 amino acids. In germline, CDR1 is MNHNS, CDR2 SASEGT.

The V gene is TRBV6-5, the J gene TRBJ1-1; TRBD1 matches at 7 bases. Germline CDR1 and CDR2: MNHEY and SVGAGI. CDR3 length equals 12 residues. Trimming at V came to 6 bases and at J to 8 bases, leaving 6 bases not matched to a gene. This chain's CDR3 is CASRRTGAEAFF. CDR3 coding DNA: TGTGCCAGCAGAAGGACAGGTGCGGAAGCTTTCTTT.

The V call is TRBV4-1, the J call TRBJ1-4; TRBD1 matches at 9 bases. With V trimmed by 0 bases and J by 6 bases, 5 bases remained unmatched. This CDR3 comprises 16 residues. Germline assignment: CDR1 MGHRA and CDR2 YSYEKL. The CDR3 nucleotides are TGCGCCAGCAGCCAAGATGTCGGACAGGGGCATGAAAAACTGTTTTTT. Encoded protein: CASSQDVGQGHEKLFF.

The chain joins TRBV29-1 to TRBJ1-4; D unresolved. The length of the CDR3 is 15 residues. Germline CDR1 reads SQVTM; CDR2 reads ANQGSEA. V shed 2 bases and J shed 8 bases, with 18 bases lying between them. The CDR3 sequence: CSVEPPGPAREKLFF. DNA for the CDR3: TGCAGCGTTGAACCGCCGGGTCCTGCTAGGGAAAAACTGTTTTTT.

The J gene is TRBJ1-1, the V gene TRBV7-2, with D perhaps matching TRBD1 (5 bases). Trimming cost V 3 bases and J 3 bases, with 8 bases left between them. CDR3 length: 13 residues. Per the germline V gene, CDR1 is SGHTA and CDR2 is FQGNSA. The CDR3 DNA is TGTGCCAGCAGCTTTACGGGGGACACTGAAGCTTTCTTT. This translates into CASSFTGDTEAFF.

J is TRBJ2-1 and V is TRBV6-5; 8 nucleotides agree with TRBD1. This CDR3 contains 15 residues. CDR1 is MNHEY and CDR2 is SVGAGI in the germline V gene. V shed 5 bases and J 2 bases; nucleotides not matched to a gene: 5. CDR3 loop: CASSQTGVTYNEQFF. In DNA, the CDR3 is TGTGCCAGCAGTCAGACAGGGGTGACCTACAATGAGCAGTTCTTC.

CDR3 residues: CASSGTSGRGETQYF. The DNA for the CDR3 is TGTGCCAGCAGCGGAACTAGCGGGAGGGGTGAGACCCAGTACTTC. The gene calls are TRBV7-3 and TRBJ2-5; 13 bases agree with TRBD2. The CDR3 extends over 15 amino acids. Germline lookup yields CDR1 SGHTA and CDR2 FQGTGA. The V gene end was trimmed by 5 bases and the J gene end by 5 bases; junction bases not matched to a gene: 5.